This TCR beta chain was sequenced in a study of cytomegalovirus exposure and HLA in healthy donors. Germline V CDR1 and CDR2: MNHNS, SASEGT. The CDR3 length is 17 residues. The V end lost 2 bases, the J end lost 0 bases, and 14 bases lay between the germline ends. In the PCR, 60 Vbeta and 13 Jbeta primers were used. Method: immunoSEQ multiplex PCR; TCRdb's copy keeps in-frame clones and lacks some. Of over 150,000 clones in the sample, 70% to 80% are singletons; the top ten hold roughly 3.7%. The TCR originated in a man aged 25-40 years in good health and CMV-seropositive. Sequencing was carried out using PBMCs. The chain recombines TRBV6-1 with TRBJ2-4, with a possible D match to TRBD2 (5 bases). Written as DNA, the CDR3 is TGTGCCAGCAGTGAAAGGGAGACTACCCTAGCCAAAAACATTCAGTACTTC. Protein product: CASSERETTLAKNIQYF.